This is a list of T cell receptor beta chains from one sample in a study of CD8 T cells in Susac syndrome. Each CDR3 protein is one row after TCRdb ran MiXCR on the immunoSEQ multiplex PCR reads. This sample has tens of thousands of distinct CDR3 sequences, with approximately 94% found just once. Sequences were obtained from CD8+ T cells from PBMCs. Receptor source: a human donor in good health. The CDR3 runs from the conserved cysteine through the conserved F or W. Fields, in order: clone size, J gene, V gene, D gene, CDR3 DNA, CDR3 protein. The D gene is left open where the match is weak. Clone size is given for some rows only: seen once, a few or many times, or a class if the clone is expanded.

clone_size: -
j_call: TRBJ2-3
v_call: TRBV15
d_call: -
cdr3_nt: TGTGCCACCGGACGTGGGGGCGGGAGCACAGATACGCAGTATTTT
cdr3_aa: CATGRGGGSTDTQYF

clone_size: -
j_call: TRBJ2-3
v_call: TRBV7-9
d_call: TRBD2
cdr3_nt: TGTGCCAGCAGCCTACTAGCGGATACGCAGTATTTT
cdr3_aa: CASSLLADTQYF

clone_size: -
j_call: TRBJ2-2
v_call: TRBV29-1
d_call: -
cdr3_nt: TGCAGCGTTGAGGAAGGGGGTCGGACCGGGGAGCTGTTTTTT
cdr3_aa: CSVEEGGRTGELFF

clone_size: -
j_call: TRBJ2-3
v_call: TRBV2
d_call: -
cdr3_nt: TGTGCCAGCAAACGGAGGGGCCGGGGAGATACGCAGTATTTT
cdr3_aa: CASKRRGRGDTQYF

clone_size: -
j_call: TRBJ1-3
v_call: TRBV27
d_call: -
cdr3_nt: TGTGCCAGCAGTCACCGACAGGCAGGGGACACCATATATTTT
cdr3_aa: CASSHRQAGDTIYF

clone_size: once
j_call: TRBJ2-1
v_call: TRBV3-1
d_call: -
cdr3_nt: TGTGCCAGCAGGCAACAGGGTTTCTATGAGCAGTTCTTC
cdr3_aa: CASRQQGFYEQFF

clone_size: -
j_call: TRBJ2-6
v_call: TRBV7-9
d_call: -
cdr3_nt: TGTGCCAGCAGCTGGACTATTAGCGTTTACTCTGGGGCCAACGTCCTGACTTTC
cdr3_aa: CASSWTISVYSGANVLTF

clone_size: -
j_call: TRBJ1-1
v_call: TRBV28
d_call: -
cdr3_nt: TGTGCCAGCAGTTCAATGAACACTGAAGCTTTCTTT
cdr3_aa: CASSSMNTEAFF

clone_size: -
j_call: TRBJ2-2
v_call: TRBV27
d_call: TRBD1
cdr3_nt: TGTGCCAGCAGTCCCTCAGGGGGCCGGAACACCGGGGAGCTGTTTTTT
cdr3_aa: CASSPSGGRNTGELFF

clone_size: -
j_call: TRBJ2-2
v_call: TRBV19
d_call: -
cdr3_nt: TGTGCCAGTAGTATGTGGATGACTATGGGCACCGGGGAGCTGTTTTTT
cdr3_aa: CASSMWMTMGTGELFF

clone_size: once
j_call: TRBJ2-7
v_call: TRBV28
d_call: -
cdr3_nt: TGTGCCAGCACCTCCCTGGGACGGAGCTACGAGCAGTACTTC
cdr3_aa: CASTSLGRSYEQYF

clone_size: -
j_call: TRBJ1-1
v_call: TRBV13
d_call: -
cdr3_nt: TGTGCCAGCAGCTTAGGCATCGGGGCGGTGAACACTGAAGCTTTCTTT
cdr3_aa: CASSLGIGAVNTEAFF

clone_size: -
j_call: TRBJ2-1
v_call: TRBV7-6
d_call: -
cdr3_nt: TGTGCCAGCAGCTTAGAGGTGACAGTCTACAATGAGCAGTTCTTC
cdr3_aa: CASSLEVTVYNEQFF

clone_size: -
j_call: TRBJ2-7
v_call: TRBV28
d_call: TRBD1
cdr3_nt: TGTGCCAGCAGTTTGTATAATCTGGGGACAGGGTTCAACGAGCAGTACTTC
cdr3_aa: CASSLYNLGTGFNEQYF

clone_size: -
j_call: TRBJ2-5
v_call: TRBV7-8
d_call: -
cdr3_nt: TGTGCCAGCAGCTTAATCCAGAAAGAGACCCAGTACTTC
cdr3_aa: CASSLIQKETQYF

clone_size: -
j_call: TRBJ2-7
v_call: TRBV2
d_call: -
cdr3_nt: TGTGCCAGCAGTGACTGGGGCTACGAGCAGTACTTC
cdr3_aa: CASSDWGYEQYF

clone_size: -
j_call: TRBJ1-4
v_call: TRBV29-1
d_call: -
cdr3_nt: TGCAGCGTTTCGACAGCGAATGAAAAACTGTTTTTT
cdr3_aa: CSVSTANEKLFF

clone_size: -
j_call: TRBJ2-7
v_call: TRBV6-6
d_call: TRBD1
cdr3_nt: TGTGCCAGCAGTGCTCCAGGGGGCGAGCAGTACTTC
cdr3_aa: CASSAPGGEQYF

clone_size: -
j_call: TRBJ2-1
v_call: TRBV27
d_call: TRBD2
cdr3_nt: TGTGCCAGCAGACTAGCGGGGGCAAATGAGCAGTTCTTC
cdr3_aa: CASRLAGANEQFF

clone_size: -
j_call: TRBJ2-6
v_call: TRBV23-1
d_call: -
cdr3_nt: TGCGCCAGCAGTCAATCTTGGGACCTCGCTGTGGCCAACGTCCTGACTTTC
cdr3_aa: CASSQSWDLAVANVLTF

clone_size: few
j_call: TRBJ2-3
v_call: TRBV27
d_call: -
cdr3_nt: TGTGCCAGCAGTTTCGGGGGCACAGATACGCAGTATTTT
cdr3_aa: CASSFGGTDTQYF

clone_size: -
j_call: TRBJ1-2
v_call: TRBV3-1
d_call: -
cdr3_nt: TGTGCCAGCAGCCAAGGGACACTGGGGATTGAGGGCTACACCTTC
cdr3_aa: CASSQGTLGIEGYTF

clone_size: -
j_call: TRBJ2-2
v_call: TRBV7-9
d_call: -
cdr3_nt: TGTGCCAGCAGCTTGGACCGAACCGGGGAGCTGTTTTTT
cdr3_aa: CASSLDRTGELFF

clone_size: -
j_call: TRBJ2-1
v_call: TRBV24-1
d_call: TRBD2
cdr3_nt: TGTGCCACCAGTGATTACGGGAGGGCCTACAATGAGCAGTTCTTC
cdr3_aa: CATSDYGRAYNEQFF

clone_size: -
j_call: TRBJ1-3
v_call: TRBV3-1
d_call: -
cdr3_nt: TGTGCCAGCAGCGCTACGGGGGGCTCTGGAAACACCATATATTTT
cdr3_aa: CASSATGGSGNTIYF

clone_size: -
j_call: TRBJ2-1
v_call: TRBV6-4
d_call: -
cdr3_nt: TGTGCCAGCAGTGACTCGGACAGCAATGAGCAGTTCTTC
cdr3_aa: CASSDSDSNEQFF

clone_size: -
j_call: TRBJ1-2
v_call: TRBV9
d_call: TRBD1
cdr3_nt: TGTGCCAGCAGCGTAGGGGGACAGGGGGAATCTAGTACCTTC
cdr3_aa: CASSVGGQGESSTF

clone_size: -
j_call: TRBJ2-3
v_call: TRBV27
d_call: TRBD1
cdr3_nt: TGTGCCAGCAGTTTAGGGGACAGGGGGCTGAATACGCAGTATTTT
cdr3_aa: CASSLGDRGLNTQYF

clone_size: -
j_call: TRBJ1-5
v_call: TRBV3-1
d_call: -
cdr3_nt: TGTGCCAGCAGCCAGGGAGACAGCAATCAGCCCCAGCATTTT
cdr3_aa: CASSQGDSNQPQHF

clone_size: -
j_call: TRBJ1-5
v_call: TRBV7-9
d_call: -
cdr3_nt: TGTGCCAGCACTTCTCTTGCAGGGGATCAGCCCCAGCATTTT
cdr3_aa: CASTSLAGDQPQHF

clone_size: -
j_call: TRBJ2-3
v_call: TRBV4-1
d_call: -
cdr3_nt: TGCGCCAGCAGCCAAGAACCACACGGCACAGATACGCAGTATTTT
cdr3_aa: CASSQEPHGTDTQYF

clone_size: -
j_call: TRBJ1-1
v_call: TRBV28
d_call: -
cdr3_nt: TGTGCCAGCAGTCCGGGAGGGGGACTGGACACTGAAGCTTTCTTT
cdr3_aa: CASSPGGGLDTEAFF

clone_size: -
j_call: TRBJ2-5
v_call: TRBV6-6
d_call: -
cdr3_nt: TGTGCCAGCAGTCGCCTCCACGAGGGCGAGACCCAGTACTTC
cdr3_aa: CASSRLHEGETQYF

clone_size: -
j_call: TRBJ2-7
v_call: TRBV7-6
d_call: TRBD2
cdr3_nt: TGTGCCAGCAGCTCCCGTGATATAGCGGGACTCGAGCAGTACTTC
cdr3_aa: CASSSRDIAGLEQYF

clone_size: -
j_call: TRBJ1-5
v_call: TRBV2
d_call: -
cdr3_nt: TGTGCCAGCGGGGGGTTTAGTCAGCCCCAGCATTTT
cdr3_aa: CASGGFSQPQHF

clone_size: once
j_call: TRBJ2-7
v_call: TRBV30
d_call: TRBD1
cdr3_nt: TGTGCCTGGGACTTGGGGACAGGGAGCTACGAGCAGTACTTC
cdr3_aa: CAWDLGTGSYEQYF

clone_size: -
j_call: TRBJ2-1
v_call: TRBV5-6
d_call: TRBD2
cdr3_nt: TGTGCCAGCAGCTCTCTAGCGGGAGGAGAGCAGTTCTTC
cdr3_aa: CASSSLAGGEQFF

clone_size: once
j_call: TRBJ2-1
v_call: TRBV6-4
d_call: -
cdr3_nt: TGTGCCAGCAGTGAAACCTCAGCTAACAATGAGCAGTTCTTC
cdr3_aa: CASSETSANNEQFF

clone_size: -
j_call: TRBJ2-2
v_call: TRBV23-1
d_call: -
cdr3_nt: TGCGCCAGCAGTCAATACGGGAGCACCGGGGAGCTGTTTTTT
cdr3_aa: CASSQYGSTGELFF

clone_size: -
j_call: TRBJ2-7
v_call: TRBV13
d_call: -
cdr3_nt: TGTGCCAGCAGCTTAGGGGTTGAGCAGTACTTC
cdr3_aa: CASSLGVEQYF

clone_size: -
j_call: TRBJ2-7
v_call: TRBV27
d_call: -
cdr3_nt: TGTGCCAGCAGTTTTGGACAGTTTCCAACCTACGAGCAGTACTTC
cdr3_aa: CASSFGQFPTYEQYF

clone_size: once
j_call: TRBJ2-4
v_call: TRBV25-1
d_call: -
cdr3_nt: TGTGCCAGCAGTGACACAGGGAGCAAAAACATTCAGTACTTC
cdr3_aa: CASSDTGSKNIQYF

clone_size: once
j_call: TRBJ2-7
v_call: TRBV4-1
d_call: TRBD1
cdr3_nt: TGCGCCAGCAGCCGAGAGTACGGGACAGCCCTGTACGAGCAGTACTTC
cdr3_aa: CASSREYGTALYEQYF

clone_size: -
j_call: TRBJ2-2
v_call: TRBV23-1
d_call: -
cdr3_nt: TGCGCCAGCTACGGACTGAACACCGGGGAGCTGTTTTTT
cdr3_aa: CASYGLNTGELFF

clone_size: -
j_call: TRBJ2-7
v_call: TRBV27
d_call: TRBD1
cdr3_nt: TGTGCCAGCACCAATACAGGGGCCCACTTATACGAGCAGTACTTC
cdr3_aa: CASTNTGAHLYEQYF